This T cell receptor beta chain comes out of a study of T-cell memory formation after mild COVID-19. Study-wide background: Largely, the TCR clusters proved donor specific. Study outcomes and limitations: A second wave of clones peaked on day 37, and their SARS-CoV-2 specificity went unconfirmed.

This clonotype was counted at least ten times. Its antigen remains unknown. CDR3 size: 16 residues. V was clipped by 0 bases and J by 6 bases; unmatched bases: 5. CDR1 and CDR2 from the germline V gene are SGHRS and YFSETQ. Constant-segment primers served in 5'RACE that generated TCR alpha and TCR beta cDNA libraries bearing sample barcodes and UMIs. Each CDR3 protein is one row after TCRdb ran MiXCR on the 5' RACE reads. The profile shows approximately 150,000 distinct CDR3 sequences, 6% of them singletons. The chain couples TRBV5-1 to TRBJ2-1, with TRBD2 identical over 11 bases. Sample: PBMCs or a T cell subset sorted from them (not recorded which). The clonotype originates from an adult woman who had mild COVID-19 (a few samples of this study predate the infection). Cell type and time point are not known. The CDR3 is CASSLVLAGGTNEQFF. The CDR3, as DNA: TGCGCCAGCAGCTTGGTTCTAGCGGGGGGTACCAATGAGCAGTTCTTC. The full variable domain, its missing parts supplied by reference TRBV5-1 and TRBJ2-1, is KAGVTQTPRYLIKTRGQQVTLSCSPISGHRSVSWYQQTPGQGLQFLFEYFSETQRNKGNFPGRFSGRQFSNSRSEMNVSTLELGDSALYLCASSLVLAGGTNEQFFGPGTRLTVL.